This is a list of T cell receptor beta chains from one sample in a study of CD8 T cells in ankylosing spondylitis. One entry per CDR3 protein results from TCRdb running MiXCR on the 5' RACE reads. The sample has 150,000 to 200,000 distinct CDR3 sequences; roughly 10% are singletons. The sample taken for sequencing was blood, either unsorted or a sorted T cell fraction (not recorded which). These receptor sequences come from a male donor with ankylosing spondylitis or in good health (not recorded which). CDR3s include the opening cysteine and the closing phenylalanine or tryptophan. A D gene is named only where the DNA matches it firmly. Some rows have no size entry. The others give once, few or many, or a class for an expanded clone.

clone size: many
V gene: TRBV6-2/TRBV6-3
D gene: -
J gene: TRBJ1-2
CDR3 protein: CASSYSTEIYGYTF
CDR3 DNA: TGTGCCAGCAGTTACTCGACCGAGATCTATGGCTACACCTTC

clone size: many
V gene: TRBV7-8
D gene: -
J gene: TRBJ2-2
CDR3 protein: CASSSTTGQKTGELFF
CDR3 DNA: TGTGCCAGCAGCTCAACAACAGGGCAAAAGACCGGGGAGCTGTTTTTT

clone size: many
V gene: TRBV7-2
D gene: -
J gene: TRBJ2-6
CDR3 protein: CASSLDLGALTF
CDR3 DNA: TGTGCCAGCAGCTTAGACTTAGGGGCCCTGACTTTC

clone size: many
V gene: TRBV4-3
D gene: -
J gene: TRBJ1-2
CDR3 protein: CASSQDGSFNYGYTF
CDR3 DNA: TGCGCCAGCAGCCAAGATGGGAGTTTTAACTATGGCTACACCTTC

clone size: many
V gene: TRBV12-3/TRBV12-4
D gene: TRBD1
J gene: TRBJ2-2
CDR3 protein: CASSLDRGGTGELFF
CDR3 DNA: TGTGCCAGCAGTTTGGACAGGGGAGGGACCGGGGAGCTGTTTTTT

clone size: -
V gene: TRBV6-1
D gene: -
J gene: TRBJ2-2
CDR3 protein: CASSVGPANTGELFF
CDR3 DNA: TGTGCCAGCAGTGTGGGCCCCGCGAACACCGGGGAGCTGTTTTTT

clone size: many
V gene: TRBV5-1
D gene: -
J gene: TRBJ1-2
CDR3 protein: CASSLDSNYGYTF
CDR3 DNA: TGCGCCAGCAGCTTGGACAGTAACTATGGCTACACCTTC

clone size: many
V gene: TRBV7-8
D gene: -
J gene: TRBJ2-5
CDR3 protein: CASSLVGRHQETQYF
CDR3 DNA: TGTGCCAGCAGCTTAGTAGGGCGGCACCAAGAGACCCAGTACTTC

clone size: many
V gene: TRBV9
D gene: TRBD2
J gene: TRBJ2-2
CDR3 protein: CASSVREGNTGELFF
CDR3 DNA: TGTGCCAGCAGCGTACGGGAGGGGAACACCGGGGAGCTGTTTTTT

clone size: -
V gene: TRBV7-2
D gene: -
J gene: TRBJ1-4
CDR3 protein: CASSLHGSNEKLFF
CDR3 DNA: TGTGCCAGCAGCTTACACGGGTCTAATGAAAAACTGTTTTTT

clone size: few
V gene: TRBV15
D gene: -
J gene: TRBJ1-2
CDR3 protein: CATSESNQYGYTF
CDR3 DNA: TGTGCCACCAGCGAGTCCAATCAATATGGCTACACCTTC

clone size: few
V gene: TRBV12-3/TRBV12-4
D gene: -
J gene: TRBJ1-5
CDR3 protein: CASSSGREGQPQHF
CDR3 DNA: TGTGCCAGCAGCTCCGGACGGGAGGGTCAGCCCCAGCATTTT

clone size: -
V gene: TRBV5-1
D gene: TRBD1
J gene: TRBJ1-6
CDR3 protein: CASTSGQDNSPLHF
CDR3 DNA: TGCGCCAGCACCTCGGGACAGGATAATTCACCCCTCCACTTT

clone size: many
V gene: TRBV20-1
D gene: TRBD2
J gene: TRBJ2-1
CDR3 protein: CSALTGGAFGEQFF
CDR3 DNA: TGCAGTGCTTTGACCGGGGGGGCTTTCGGAGAGCAGTTCTTC

clone size: -
V gene: TRBV12-3/TRBV12-4
D gene: TRBD1
J gene: TRBJ2-7
CDR3 protein: CASSIRDRAYEQYF
CDR3 DNA: TGTGCCAGCAGTATCCGGGACAGGGCCTACGAGCAGTACTTC

clone size: many
V gene: TRBV12-3/TRBV12-4
D gene: -
J gene: TRBJ2-3
CDR3 protein: CASSGTSTDTQYF
CDR3 DNA: TGTGCCAGCAGCGGTACTAGCACAGATACGCAGTATTTT

clone size: -
V gene: TRBV5-1
D gene: -
J gene: TRBJ2-5
CDR3 protein: CASSSVAGQETQYF
CDR3 DNA: TGCGCCAGCAGTTCCGTGGCAGGCCAAGAGACCCAGTACTTC

clone size: many
V gene: TRBV24-1
D gene: -
J gene: TRBJ2-2
CDR3 protein: CATSGSGTNTGELFF
CDR3 DNA: TGTGCCACCAGTGGTTCCGGGACAAACACCGGGGAGCTGTTTTTT

clone size: -
V gene: TRBV27
D gene: -
J gene: TRBJ1-2
CDR3 protein: CASSLSGGARGYTF
CDR3 DNA: TGTGCCAGCAGTTTATCCGGGGGGGCGCGTGGCTACACCTTC

clone size: many
V gene: TRBV20-1
D gene: -
J gene: TRBJ1-3
CDR3 protein: CSASLGQGPGNTIYF
CDR3 DNA: TGCAGTGCTAGTTTAGGGCAGGGTCCTGGAAACACCATATATTTT

clone size: few
V gene: TRBV6-6
D gene: -
J gene: TRBJ1-1
CDR3 protein: CASSYAGTVAFF
CDR3 DNA: TGTGCCAGCAGTTACGCTGGGACTGTAGCTTTCTTT

clone size: few
V gene: TRBV5-5
D gene: -
J gene: TRBJ1-5
CDR3 protein: CASSLSGNSNQPQHF
CDR3 DNA: TGTGCCAGCAGCTTGTCGGGGAATAGCAATCAGCCCCAGCATTTT

clone size: many
V gene: TRBV10-1
D gene: TRBD1
J gene: TRBJ2-3
CDR3 protein: CASSESGQGTRDTQYF
CDR3 DNA: TGCGCCAGCAGTGAGTCGGGACAGGGGACAAGAGATACGCAGTATTTT

clone size: -
V gene: TRBV28
D gene: -
J gene: TRBJ2-1
CDR3 protein: CASSLPGRHNEQFF
CDR3 DNA: TGTGCCAGCAGTTTGCCGGGCAGACACAATGAGCAGTTCTTC

clone size: many
V gene: TRBV6-5
D gene: -
J gene: TRBJ1-3
CDR3 protein: CASSYSGDSGNTIYF
CDR3 DNA: TGTGCCAGCAGTTACTCTGGTGACTCTGGAAACACCATATATTTT

clone size: many
V gene: TRBV12-3/TRBV12-4
D gene: TRBD1
J gene: TRBJ2-2
CDR3 protein: CASSLIRQGGTGELFF
CDR3 DNA: TGTGCCAGCAGCCTCATTCGACAGGGCGGAACCGGGGAGCTGTTTTTT